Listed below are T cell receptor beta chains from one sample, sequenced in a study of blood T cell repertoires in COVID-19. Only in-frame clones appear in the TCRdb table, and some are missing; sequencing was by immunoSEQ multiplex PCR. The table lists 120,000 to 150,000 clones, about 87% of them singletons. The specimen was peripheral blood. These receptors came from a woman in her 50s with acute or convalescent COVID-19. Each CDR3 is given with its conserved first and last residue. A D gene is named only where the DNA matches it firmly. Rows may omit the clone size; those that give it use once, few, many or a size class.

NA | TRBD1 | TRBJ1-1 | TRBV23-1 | CASSHQTGGAGRFTEAFF | TGCGCCAGCAGTCATCAAACAGGGGGCGCAGGGAGGTTCACTGAAGCTTTCTTT
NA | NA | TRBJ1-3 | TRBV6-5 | CASSPGQFSGNTIYF | TGTGCCAGCAGTCCCGGACAGTTCTCTGGAAACACCATATATTTT
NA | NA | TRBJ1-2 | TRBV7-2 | CASSRTETSHGYTF | TGTGCCAGCAGCCGGACAGAGACTAGCCATGGCTACACCTTC
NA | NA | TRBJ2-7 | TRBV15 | CATSRGLVEQYF | TGTGCCACCAGCAGGGGCTTGGTTGAGCAGTACTTC
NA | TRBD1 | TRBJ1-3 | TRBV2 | CASTSEGQGLATIYF | TGTGCCAGCACCTCTGAGGGACAGGGATTGGCCACCATATATTTT
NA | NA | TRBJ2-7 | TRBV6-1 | CASSEAHGTYEQYF | TGTGCCAGCAGTGAAGCGCACGGTACCTACGAGCAGTACTTC
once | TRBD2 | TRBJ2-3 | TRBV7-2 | CASSPGLAVDTQYF | TGTGCCAGCAGCCCCGGACTAGCGGTGGATACGCAGTATTTT
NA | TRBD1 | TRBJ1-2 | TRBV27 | CASSSSGTGGFRYGYTF | TGTGCCAGCAGTAGTTCCGGGACAGGGGGCTTTCGATATGGCTACACCTTC
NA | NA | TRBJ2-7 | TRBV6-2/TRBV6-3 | CASSTQGINYEQYF | TGTGCCAGCAGCACACAGGGAATTAACTACGAGCAGTACTTC
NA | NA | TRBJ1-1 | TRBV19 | CASSIHQGNTEAFF | TGTGCCAGTAGTATCCATCAGGGGAACACTGAAGCTTTCTTT
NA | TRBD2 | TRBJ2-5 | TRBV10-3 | CAISVGAGVQAETQYF | TGTGCCATCAGTGTCGGCGCGGGAGTCCAAGCAGAGACCCAGTACTTC
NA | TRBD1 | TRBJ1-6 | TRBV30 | CAWNRGHNSPLHF | TGTGCCTGGAACAGGGGGCATAATTCACCCCTCCACTTT
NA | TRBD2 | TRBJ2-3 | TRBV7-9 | CASSRAGGPEGTDTQYF | TGTGCCAGCAGCCGCGCGGGGGGGCCGGAAGGCACAGATACGCAGTATTTT
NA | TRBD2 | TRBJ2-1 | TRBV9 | CASSVAGTSSGNEQFF | TGTGCCAGCAGCGTAGCTGGGACTAGCTCGGGCAATGAGCAGTTCTTC
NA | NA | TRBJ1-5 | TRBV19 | CASSPQGNQPQHF | TGTGCCAGTAGTCCACAGGGTAATCAGCCCCAGCATTTT
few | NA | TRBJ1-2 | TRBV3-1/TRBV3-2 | CASSQGSQGPGGYTF | TGTGCCAGCAGCCAAGGGAGTCAGGGCCCCGGTGGCTACACCTTC
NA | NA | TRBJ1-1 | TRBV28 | CASSFLTEITEAFF | TGTGCCAGCAGTTTTTTGACAGAGATCACTGAAGCTTTCTTT
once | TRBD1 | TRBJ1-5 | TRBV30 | CAWSVPVGTGREQPQHF | TGTGCCTGGAGTGTACCAGTTGGGACAGGCCGGGAACAGCCCCAGCATTTT
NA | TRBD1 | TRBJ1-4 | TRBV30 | CAWIRGTGIGKLFF | TGTGCCTGGATTAGGGGGACAGGGATCGGAAAACTGTTTTTT
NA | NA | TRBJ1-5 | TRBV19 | CASEGEQSNQPQHF | TGTGCCAGCGAGGGAGAGCAGAGCAATCAGCCCCAGCATTTT
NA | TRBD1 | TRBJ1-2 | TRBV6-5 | CASSGQGNGYTF | TGTGCCAGCAGCGGACAGGGGAATGGCTACACCTTC
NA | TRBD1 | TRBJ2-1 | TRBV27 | CASSPWTGLRGQFF | TGTGCCAGCAGTCCCTGGACAGGGTTAAGGGGGCAGTTCTTC
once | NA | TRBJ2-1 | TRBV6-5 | CASTQERGEQFF | TGTGCCAGCACCCAGGAGAGAGGGGAGCAGTTCTTC
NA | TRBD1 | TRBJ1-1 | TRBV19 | CASSGDRGRNTEAFF | TGTGCCAGTAGTGGGGACAGGGGAAGGAACACTGAAGCTTTCTTT
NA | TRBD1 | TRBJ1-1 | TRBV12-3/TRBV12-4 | CASSFMGTGRAFF | TGTGCCAGCAGTTTTATGGGGACAGGGAGGGCTTTCTTT
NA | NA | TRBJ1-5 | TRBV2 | CASSVLGGGSNQPQHF | TGTGCCAGCAGTGTATTGGGGGGAGGGAGCAATCAGCCCCAGCATTTT
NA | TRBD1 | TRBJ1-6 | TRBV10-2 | CASKPGQGNSPLHF | TGCGCCAGCAAACCGGGACAGGGGAATTCACCCCTCCACTTT
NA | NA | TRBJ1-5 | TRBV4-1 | CASSQESLRRKLSNQPQHF | TGCGCCAGCAGCCAAGAAAGTTTAAGGCGGAAACTTAGCAATCAGCCCCAGCATTTT
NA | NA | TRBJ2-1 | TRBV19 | CASSIDLQAYNEQFF | TGTGCCAGTAGTATAGATTTACAGGCGTACAATGAGCAGTTCTTC
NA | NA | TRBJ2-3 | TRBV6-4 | CASSELGGTDTQYF | TGTGCCAGCAGTGAATTGGGAGGCACAGATACGCAGTATTTT
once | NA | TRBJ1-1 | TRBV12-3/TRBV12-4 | CASSFENTEAFF | TGTGCCAGCAGTTTTGAGAATACTGAAGCTTTCTTT
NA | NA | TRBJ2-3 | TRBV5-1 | CASSLNQGTDTQYF | TGCGCCAGCAGCTTGAACCAGGGCACAGATACGCAGTATTTT
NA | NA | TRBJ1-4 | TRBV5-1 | CASSLVSANEKLFF | TGCGCCAGCAGCTTAGTAAGCGCTAATGAAAAACTGTTTTTT
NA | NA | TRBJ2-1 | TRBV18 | CASSPRGQVNSYNEQFF | TGTGCCAGCTCACCACGGGGGCAGGTGAACTCCTACAATGAGCAGTTCTTC
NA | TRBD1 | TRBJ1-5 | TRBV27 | CASRRAGQENQPQHF | TGTGCCAGCAGGCGAGCGGGACAGGAGAATCAGCCCCAGCATTTT
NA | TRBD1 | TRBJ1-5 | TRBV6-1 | CASSETGDSNQPQHF | TGTGCCAGCAGTGAAACAGGGGATAGCAATCAGCCCCAGCATTTT
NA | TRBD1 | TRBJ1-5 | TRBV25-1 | CASSRQGTGQPQHF | TGTGCCAGCAGCAGACAGGGTACAGGCCAGCCCCAGCATTTT
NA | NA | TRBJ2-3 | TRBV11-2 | CASSQVRANTDTQYF | TGTGCCAGCAGTCAAGTACGAGCGAACACAGATACGCAGTATTTT
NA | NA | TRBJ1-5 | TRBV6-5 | CASSYPGEHSNQPQHF | TGTGCCAGCAGTTACCCAGGGGAACATAGCAATCAGCCCCAGCATTTT
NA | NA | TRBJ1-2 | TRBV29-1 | CSVRHGSPRGYTF | TGCAGCGTTAGACACGGGAGTCCCCGGGGCTACACCTTC
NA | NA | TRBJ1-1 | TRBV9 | CASSVGVEGRAAFF | TGTGCCAGCAGCGTAGGGGTCGAGGGAAGGGCTGCTTTCTTT
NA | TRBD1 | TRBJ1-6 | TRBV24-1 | CATSDPGQDVYSPLHF | TGTGCCACCAGTGACCCGGGACAGGACGTTTATTCACCCCTCCACTTT
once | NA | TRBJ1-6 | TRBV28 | CASSFNRGSYNSPLHF | TGTGCCAGCAGTTTCAATAGAGGCTCCTATAATTCACCCCTCCACTTT
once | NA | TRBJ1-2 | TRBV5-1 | CASRFEGYGYTF | TGCGCCAGCAGGTTCGAGGGCTATGGCTACACCTTC
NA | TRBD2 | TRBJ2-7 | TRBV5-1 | CASSLVGTSQNEQYF | TGCGCCAGCAGCTTGGTTGGGACTAGCCAGAACGAGCAGTACTTC